The 13 T cell receptor beta chains reported below all come from one sample, sequenced in a study of OX40 agonist ivuxolimab in advanced cancers. This table comes from immunoSEQ multiplex PCR, and its TCRdb copy is limited to in-frame clones, with some not included. The profile shows approximately 65,000 clones, 92% of them singletons. Here the sequenced sample was CD4+ or CD8+ T cells sorted from blood, taken in a trial of the OX40 agonist ivuxolimab. These receptor sequences come from an adult with an advanced solid tumor such as melanoma, head and neck, liver or kidney cancer.

V usage is TRBV2 and J usage is TRBJ1-1; D possibly corresponds to TRBD1 (6 bases). The length of the CDR3 is 14 residues. V shed 5 bases and J shed 1 base, with 11 bases lying between them. The germline V gene encodes CDR1 SNHLY and CDR2 FYNNEI. CDR3 bases: TGTGCCAGCAGTTCCAGGGGTGAGAACACTGAAGCTTTCTTT. Its translation is CASSSRGENTEAFF.

The rearrangement joins TRBV5-8 to TRBJ2-7; 9 bases are shared with TRBD2. Losses at the gene ends were 2 bases for V and 5 bases for J; bases not matched to a gene: 11. CDR3 length equals 16 residues. Germline values: CDR1 SGHTS, CDR2 YDEGEE. In DNA form, the CDR3 reads TGTGCCAGCAGCTTAGGAATGCTAGCGGGAATCCACGAGCAGTACTTC. Its protein is CASSLGMLAGIHEQYF.

This sequence joins TRBV5-8 and TRBJ2-3; no clear D. CDR1 is SGHTS and CDR2 is YDEGEE in the germline V gene. V was shortened by 5 bases and J by 0 bases, with 10 bases between the two germline ends. The CDR3 length is 14 residues. For the CDR3, the DNA is TGTGCCAGCAGAATAGTCTCTAGCACAGATACGCAGTATTTT. This translates into CASRIVSSTDTQYF.

The chain carries TRBV25-1 and TRBJ1-4; D is perhaps TRBD1 (5 bases). Trimming removed 0 bases from V and 7 bases from J, with 15 bases in between. The CDR3 contains 16 residues. Germline V gives CDR1 MGHDK, CDR2 SYGVNS. This chain's CDR3 is CASSEYFGGPGEKLFF. DNA for the CDR3: TGTGCCAGCAGTGAATATTTCGGGGGTCCAGGTGAAAAACTGTTTTTT.

This clone has more than one count but fewer than ten. The chain combines TRBV10-3 with TRBJ1-5; tentative D call: TRBD1 (6 bases). The CDR3 sequence is 15 residues long. CDR1 and CDR2 (germline): ENHRY, SYGVKD. V was shortened by 0 bases and J by 2 bases, with 8 bases between the two germline ends. The CDR3 region has the DNA TGTGCCATCAGTGAGTCGGCAGGGGGCAATCAGCCCCAGCATTTT. It codes for CAISESAGGNQPQHF.

This chain uses TRBV19 with TRBJ2-2; 7 bases line up with TRBD2. This CDR3 region has 15 residues. Trimming removed 3 bases from V and 4 bases from J; junction bases left unmatched: 5. Looked up from germline, CDR1 is LNHDA and CDR2 is SQIVND (reference sequence). CDR3 sequence reads: CASSMGGPGTGELFF. The CDR3 coding sequence is TGTGCCAGTAGTATGGGAGGGCCAGGCACCGGGGAGCTGTTTTTT.

The chain is built from TRBV15 and TRBJ2-4; maybe TRBD2 (7 bases). With 4 bases removed from V and 1 base from J, the gap between germline ends came to 14 bases. Per germline, CDR1 LNHNV and CDR2 YYDKDF (reference sequence). This CDR3 is 16 amino acids long. CDR3 residues: CATSKGGGFAKNIQYF. In DNA form, the CDR3 reads TGTGCCACCAGCAAAGGGGGGGGCTTTGCCAAAAACATTCAGTACTTC. Using reference TRBV15 and TRBJ2-4 for the parts outside the CDR3, the full variable domain is DAMVIQNPRYQVTQFGKPVTLSCSQTLNHNVMYWYQQKSSQAPKLLFHYYDKDFNNEADTPDNFQSRRPNTSFCFLDIRSPGLGDTAMYLCATSKGGGFAKNIQYFGAGTRLSVL.

The chain carries TRBV4-3 and TRBJ1-2; D may be TRBD1 (5 bases). Trimming left V 3 bases short and J 7 bases short, with 12 bases between. The V gene's germline CDR1 is LGHNA and CDR2 YSLEER. The CDR3 length is 13 residues. The CDR3 loop is CASSHRDFSGYTF. CDR3 coding DNA: TGCGCCAGCAGCCACAGGGATTTTTCTGGCTACACCTTC.

In its sample, this clone was seen once. V usage is TRBV9 and J usage is TRBJ1-1; tentatively, D is TRBD1 (6 bases). Germline assignment: CDR1 SGDLS and CDR2 YYNGEE. V lost 2 bases to trimming and J lost 0 bases, with 14 bases between them. The CDR3 length is 16 residues. The CDR3 sequence: CASSVGQTTMNTEAFF. CDR3 nucleotides: TGTGCCAGCAGCGTTGGACAGACTACCATGAACACTGAAGCTTTCTTT.

The chain couples TRBV10-3 to TRBJ2-2; D unclear. Germline V CDR1 and CDR2: ENHRY, SYGVKD. The CDR3 totals 15 residues. Trimming cost V 0 bases and J 3 bases, with 8 bases left between them. The CDR3 sequence: CAISESGPDTGELFF. CDR3 in DNA: TGTGCCATCAGTGAGTCAGGGCCAGACACCGGGGAGCTGTTTTTT.

This chain joins TRBV6-5 and TRBJ2-2; tentative D call: TRBD2 (5 bases). V was cut by 5 bases and J by 6 bases, with 10 bases left in between. The CDR3 has 13 amino acids. Looked up from germline, CDR1 is MNHEY and CDR2 is SVGAGI. For the CDR3, the DNA is TGTGCCAGCAGTCTATCCGGGGCCGGGGAGCTGTTTTTT. This translates into CASSLSGAGELFF.

The genes are TRBV11-2 and TRBJ1-2; no reliable D call. CDR1 is SGHAT and CDR2 is FQNNGV in the germline V gene. V dropped 1 base and J dropped 3 bases, with 12 bases sitting between them. The CDR3 runs to 15 residues. In nucleotides, the CDR3 is TGTGCCAGCAGCTTAGGGGCCGGGGAGCACTATGGCTACACCTTC. This codes for CASSLGAGEHYGYTF.

This sequence joins TRBV5-4 and TRBJ1-2; tentatively, D is TRBD1 (6 bases). Germline lookup yields CDR1 SGHNT and CDR2 YYREEE (reference sequence). V was shortened by 0 bases and J by 8 bases, with 14 bases between the two germline ends. The CDR3 spans 14 residues. The CDR3, as DNA: TGTGCCAGCAGCTTGGATTCCGGGGGCCTCGGCTACACCTTC. It encodes CASSLDSGGLGYTF.